The entry below describes one T cell receptor (beta chain). As yet, its antigen is unknown. This entry comes from a study of Ad26.COV2.S vaccination and SARS-CoV-2 variants. Study results and caveats: While placebo recipients had lower spike-specific TCR breadth, vaccine recipients had more. Measurement of non-spike TCR breadth gave similar results in vaccine and placebo recipients. TCR breadth and depth estimates may have understated total T cell responses. Vaccinees reportedly had broad spike-specific CD8+ and CD4+ T cell responses.

Sequencing was performed with immunoSEQ multiplex PCR; in TCRdb, only in-frame clones are kept and a portion is missing. The top ten hold 12% of the sample, which has 430,000 or so clones, approximately 92% seen once. The CDR3 totals 13 residues. The germline CDR1 and CDR2 sequences are SEHNR and FQNEAQ (reference sequence). V trimming: 11 bases; J trimming: 0 bases; junction bases outside the gene matches: 5. Treatment specified: around 19 received Ad26.COV2.S at low or high dose, single or two shots; 5 received placebo; per-sample allocation not given. Repertoires come from day 63 after the first vaccine or placebo injection.

The receptor comes from a person between 18 and 59 years old who received the Ad26.COV2.S COVID-19 vaccine or a placebo. The chain couples TRBV7-9 to TRBJ2-7, with TRBD1 matching 9 bases. The specimen comprised peripheral blood, sampled in a trial of Ad26.COV2.S vaccine versus placebo. CDR3 loop: CAGQGTSSYEQYF. CDR3 in DNA: TGTGCCGGACAGGGGACCTCCTCCTACGAGCAGTACTTC.